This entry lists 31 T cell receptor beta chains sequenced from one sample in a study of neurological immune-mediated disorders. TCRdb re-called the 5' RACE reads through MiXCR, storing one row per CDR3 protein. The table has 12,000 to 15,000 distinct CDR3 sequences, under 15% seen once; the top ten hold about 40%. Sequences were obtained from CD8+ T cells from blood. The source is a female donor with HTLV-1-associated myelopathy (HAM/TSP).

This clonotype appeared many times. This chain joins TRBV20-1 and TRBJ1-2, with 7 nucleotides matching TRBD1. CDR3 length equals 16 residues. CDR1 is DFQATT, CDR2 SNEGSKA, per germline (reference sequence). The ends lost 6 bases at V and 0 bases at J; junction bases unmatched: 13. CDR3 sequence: CSAKNSRDRANYGYTF. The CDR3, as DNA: TGCAGTGCCAAAAATTCCCGGGACAGAGCTAACTATGGCTACACCTTC.

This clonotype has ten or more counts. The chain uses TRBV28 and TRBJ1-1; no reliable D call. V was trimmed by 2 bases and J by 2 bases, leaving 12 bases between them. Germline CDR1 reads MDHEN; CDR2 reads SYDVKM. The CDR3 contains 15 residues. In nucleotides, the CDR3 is TGTGCCAGCAGTTTAATGGTGGCGGGAAACACTGAAGCTTTCTTT. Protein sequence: CASSLMVAGNTEAFF.

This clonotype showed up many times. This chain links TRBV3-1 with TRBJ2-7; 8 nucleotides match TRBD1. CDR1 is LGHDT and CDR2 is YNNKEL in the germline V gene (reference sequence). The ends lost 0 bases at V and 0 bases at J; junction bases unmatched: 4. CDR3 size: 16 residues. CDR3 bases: TGTGCCAGCAGCCAAGATCGGCAGGGGGCCTCCTACGAGCAGTACTTC. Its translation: CASSQDRQGASYEQYF.

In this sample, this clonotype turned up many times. The CDR3 coding sequence is TGTGCCAGCAGTTTAGGGGGACACGGAAACATTCAGTACTTC. Protein product: CASSLGGHGNIQYF. The chain combines TRBV27 with TRBJ2-4, with D perhaps matching TRBD1 (6 bases). Germline assignment: CDR1 MNHEY and CDR2 SMNVEV (reference sequence). The CDR3 consists of 14 residues. V was clipped by 2 bases and J by 6 bases, with 11 bases between them.

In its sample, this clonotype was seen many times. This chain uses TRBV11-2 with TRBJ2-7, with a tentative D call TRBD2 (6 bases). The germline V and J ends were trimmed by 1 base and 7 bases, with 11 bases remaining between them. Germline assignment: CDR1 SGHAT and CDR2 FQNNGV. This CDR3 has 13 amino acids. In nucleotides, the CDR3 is TGTGCCAGCAGCTTAGGGTTCGCGGGGGAGCAGTACTTC. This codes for CASSLGFAGEQYF.

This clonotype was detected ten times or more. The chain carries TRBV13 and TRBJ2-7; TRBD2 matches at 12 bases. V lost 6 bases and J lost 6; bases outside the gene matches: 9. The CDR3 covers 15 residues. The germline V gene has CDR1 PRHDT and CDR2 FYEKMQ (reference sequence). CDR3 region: CASSLRLAGDFEQYF. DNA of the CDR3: TGTGCCAGCAGTTTAAGACTAGCGGGAGATTTCGAGCAGTACTTC.

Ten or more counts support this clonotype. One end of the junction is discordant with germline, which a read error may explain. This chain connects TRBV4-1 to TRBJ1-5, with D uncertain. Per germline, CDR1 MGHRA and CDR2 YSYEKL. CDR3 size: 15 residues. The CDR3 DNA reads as TGCGCCAGCAGCCCCAAAACGGCCGACGATCAGGCCCAGCATTTT. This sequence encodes CASSPKTADDQAQHF.

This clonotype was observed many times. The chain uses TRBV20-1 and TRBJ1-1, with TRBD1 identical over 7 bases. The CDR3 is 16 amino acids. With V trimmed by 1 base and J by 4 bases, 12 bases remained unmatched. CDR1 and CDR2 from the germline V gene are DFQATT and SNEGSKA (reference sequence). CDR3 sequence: CSARGRPGTATTEAFF. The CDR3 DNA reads TGCAGTGCTAGAGGTCGCCCCGGGACAGCAACCACTGAAGCTTTCTTT.

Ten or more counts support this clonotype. The CDR3 is CASSLWGLAGGNSYNEQFF. In DNA form, the CDR3 reads TGTGCCAGCAGCTTATGGGGACTAGCGGGAGGTAACTCCTACAATGAGCAGTTCTTC. This sequence joins TRBV7-3 and TRBJ2-1; TRBD2 agrees at 15 bases. This CDR3 comprises 19 residues. Trimming removed 2 bases from V and 0 bases from J; junction bases left unmatched: 5. The germline V gene encodes CDR1 SGHTA and CDR2 FQGTGA.

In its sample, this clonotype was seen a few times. CDR3: CASSLEISGANVLTF. The CDR3 nucleotides read TGCGCCAGCAGCTTGGAGATTTCTGGGGCCAACGTCCTGACTTTC. The chain combines TRBV5-1 with TRBJ2-6; D is unclear. This CDR3 spans 15 amino acids. Germline values: CDR1 SGHRS, CDR2 YFSETQ. Trimming removed 0 bases at V and 1 base at J, with 5 bases between.

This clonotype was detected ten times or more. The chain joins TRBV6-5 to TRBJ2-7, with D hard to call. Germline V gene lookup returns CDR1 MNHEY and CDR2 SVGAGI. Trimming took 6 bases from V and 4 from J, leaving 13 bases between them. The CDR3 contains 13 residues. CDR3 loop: CASSHGQNYEQYF. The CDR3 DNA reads TGTGCCAGCAGCCACGGGCAGAATTACGAGCAGTACTTC.

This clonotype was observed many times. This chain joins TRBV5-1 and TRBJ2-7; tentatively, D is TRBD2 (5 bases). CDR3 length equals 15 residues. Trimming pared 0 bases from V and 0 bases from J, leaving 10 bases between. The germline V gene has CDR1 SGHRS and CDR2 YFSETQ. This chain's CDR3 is CASSLVFGSSYEQYF. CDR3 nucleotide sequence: TGCGCCAGCAGCTTGGTTTTTGGGAGCTCCTACGAGCAGTACTTC.

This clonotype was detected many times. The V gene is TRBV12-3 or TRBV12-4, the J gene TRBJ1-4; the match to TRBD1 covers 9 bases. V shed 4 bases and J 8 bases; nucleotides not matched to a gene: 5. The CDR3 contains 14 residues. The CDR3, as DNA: TGTGCCAGCAGTTACCGGGACAGGGACGAAAAACTGTTTTTT. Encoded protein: CASSYRDRDEKLFF.

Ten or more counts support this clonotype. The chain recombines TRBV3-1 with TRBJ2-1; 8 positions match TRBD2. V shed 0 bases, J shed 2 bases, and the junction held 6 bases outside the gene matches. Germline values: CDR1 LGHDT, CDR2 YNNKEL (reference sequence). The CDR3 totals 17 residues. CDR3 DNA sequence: TGTGCCAGCAGCCAAGAGGCGGGGGGCAGCGCCTACAATGAGCAGTTCTTC. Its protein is CASSQEAGGSAYNEQFF.

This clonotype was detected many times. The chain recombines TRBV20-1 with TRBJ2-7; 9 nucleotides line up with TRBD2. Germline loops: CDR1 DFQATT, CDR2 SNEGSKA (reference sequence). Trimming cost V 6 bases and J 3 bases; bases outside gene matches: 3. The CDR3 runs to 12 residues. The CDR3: CSAGLADYEQYF. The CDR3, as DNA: TGCAGTGCGGGACTAGCTGACTACGAGCAGTACTTC.

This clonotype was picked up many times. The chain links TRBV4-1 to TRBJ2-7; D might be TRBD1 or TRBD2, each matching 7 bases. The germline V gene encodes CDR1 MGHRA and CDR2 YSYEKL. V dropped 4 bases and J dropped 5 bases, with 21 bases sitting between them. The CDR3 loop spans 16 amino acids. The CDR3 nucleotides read TGCGCCAGCAGCCTGAGGGAGGGGGACAGAGCCCACGAGCAGTACTTC. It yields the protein CASSLREGDRAHEQYF.

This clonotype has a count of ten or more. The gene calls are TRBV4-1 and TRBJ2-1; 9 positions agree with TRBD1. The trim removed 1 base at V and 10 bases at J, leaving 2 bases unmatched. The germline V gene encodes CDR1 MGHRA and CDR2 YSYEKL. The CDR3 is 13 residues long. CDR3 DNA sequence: TGCGCCAGCAGCCAAGTGGGACAGGGAGAGCAGTTCTTC. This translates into CASSQVGQGEQFF.

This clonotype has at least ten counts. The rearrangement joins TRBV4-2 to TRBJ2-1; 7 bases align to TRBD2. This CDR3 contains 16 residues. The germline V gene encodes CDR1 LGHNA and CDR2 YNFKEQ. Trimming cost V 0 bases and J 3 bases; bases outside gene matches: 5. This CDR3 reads CASSQDFSGGYNEQFF. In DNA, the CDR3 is TGTGCCAGCAGCCAAGATTTTTCGGGGGGCTACAATGAGCAGTTCTTC.

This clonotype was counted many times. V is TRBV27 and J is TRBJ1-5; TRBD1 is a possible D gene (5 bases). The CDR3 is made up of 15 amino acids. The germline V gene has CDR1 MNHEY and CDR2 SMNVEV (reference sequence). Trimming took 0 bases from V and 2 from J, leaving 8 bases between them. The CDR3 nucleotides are TGTGCCAGCAGTTTATCCGGGGGTGGCAATCAGCCCCAGCATTTT. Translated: CASSLSGGGNQPQHF.

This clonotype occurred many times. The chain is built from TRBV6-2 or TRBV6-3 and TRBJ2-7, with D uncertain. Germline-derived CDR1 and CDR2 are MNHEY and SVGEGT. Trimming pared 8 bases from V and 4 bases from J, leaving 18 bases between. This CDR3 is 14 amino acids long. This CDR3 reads CASSSPGQSYEQYF. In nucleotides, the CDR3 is TGTGCCAGCTCATCTCCGGGCCAGTCATACGAGCAGTACTTC.

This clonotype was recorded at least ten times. The CDR3: CASSFQGREKLFF. The CDR3 DNA sequence: TGTGCCAGCAGCTTCCAGGGCCGTGAAAAACTGTTTTTT. V gene TRBV5-5 combines with J gene TRBJ1-4; possible D gene TRBD1, 5 bases. The CDR3 is 13 amino acids. Germline assignment: CDR1 SGHKS and CDR2 YYEKEE (reference sequence). Between the trimmed V and J ends, which lost 2 bases and 7 bases, there was a span of 9 bases.

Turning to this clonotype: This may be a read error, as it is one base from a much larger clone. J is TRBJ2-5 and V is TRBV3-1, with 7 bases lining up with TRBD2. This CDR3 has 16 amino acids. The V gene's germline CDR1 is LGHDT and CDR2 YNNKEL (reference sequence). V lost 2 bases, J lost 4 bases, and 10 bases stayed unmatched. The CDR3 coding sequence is TGTGCCAGCAGCCAATGGACTAGAGGGACGGTAGAGACCCAGTACTTC. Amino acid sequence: CASSQWTRGTVETQYF.

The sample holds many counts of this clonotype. CDR3 nucleotide sequence: TGTGCCAGCAGCTTAACGGGGACTGAGCAGTACTTC. It specifies CASSLTGTEQYF. The chain carries TRBV11-1 and TRBJ2-7, with a weak D call TRBD2 (6 bases). Germline V gene sequence: CDR1 SGHAT, CDR2 FQDESV (reference sequence). The CDR3 has 12 amino acids. The germline V and J ends were trimmed by 2 bases and 7 bases, with 9 bases remaining between them. Using reference TRBV11-1 and TRBJ2-7 for the parts outside the CDR3, the full variable domain is EAEVAQSPRYKITEKSQAVAFWCDPISGHATLYWYRQILGQGPELLVQFQDESVVDDSQLPKDRFSAERLKGVDSTLKIQPAELGDSAMYLCASSLTGTEQYFGPGTRLTVT.

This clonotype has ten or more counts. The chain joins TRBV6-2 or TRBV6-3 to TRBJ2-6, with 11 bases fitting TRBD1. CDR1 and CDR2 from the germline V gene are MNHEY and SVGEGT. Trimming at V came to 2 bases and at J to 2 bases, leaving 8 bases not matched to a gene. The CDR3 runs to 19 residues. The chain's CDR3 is CASSYRNGTGGTGANVLTF. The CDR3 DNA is TGTGCCAGCAGTTACCGAAACGGGACAGGGGGTACTGGGGCCAACGTCCTGACTTTC.

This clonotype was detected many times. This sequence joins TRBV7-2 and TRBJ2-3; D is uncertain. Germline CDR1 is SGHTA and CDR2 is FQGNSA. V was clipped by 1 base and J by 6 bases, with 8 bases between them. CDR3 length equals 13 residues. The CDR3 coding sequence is TGTGCCAGCAGCTTAGTGTTGGCGGATACGCAGTATTTT. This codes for CASSLVLADTQYF. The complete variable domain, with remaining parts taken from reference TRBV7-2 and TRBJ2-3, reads GAGVSQSPSNKVTEKGKDVELRCDPISGHTALYWYRQSLGQGLEFLIYFQGNSAPDKSGLPSDRFSAERTGGSVSTLTIQRTQQEDSAVYLCASSLVLADTQYFGPGTRLTVL.

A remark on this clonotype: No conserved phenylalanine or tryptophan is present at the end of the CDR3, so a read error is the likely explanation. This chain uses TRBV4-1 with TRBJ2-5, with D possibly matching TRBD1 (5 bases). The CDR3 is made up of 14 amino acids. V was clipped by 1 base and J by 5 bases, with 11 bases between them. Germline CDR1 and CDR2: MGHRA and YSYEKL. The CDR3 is CASSQAAGHETQYS. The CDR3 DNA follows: TGCGCCAGCAGCCAAGCCGCAGGGCATGAGACCCAGTACTCC.

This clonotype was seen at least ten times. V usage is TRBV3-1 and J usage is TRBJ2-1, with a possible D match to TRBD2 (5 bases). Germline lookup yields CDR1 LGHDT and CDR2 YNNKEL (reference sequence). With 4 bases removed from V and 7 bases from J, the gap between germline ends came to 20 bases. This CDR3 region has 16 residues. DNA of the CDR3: TGTGCCAGCAGCCCAAGGACTCCATCTTCTTGGAATGAGCAGTTCTTC. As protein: CASSPRTPSSWNEQFF.

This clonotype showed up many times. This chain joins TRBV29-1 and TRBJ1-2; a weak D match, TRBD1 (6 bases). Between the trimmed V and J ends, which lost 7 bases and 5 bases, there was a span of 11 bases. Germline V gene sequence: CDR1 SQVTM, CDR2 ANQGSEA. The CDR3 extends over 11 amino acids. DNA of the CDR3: TGCAGCGCCCGGACAGTGTATGGCTACACCTTC. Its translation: CSARTVYGYTF.

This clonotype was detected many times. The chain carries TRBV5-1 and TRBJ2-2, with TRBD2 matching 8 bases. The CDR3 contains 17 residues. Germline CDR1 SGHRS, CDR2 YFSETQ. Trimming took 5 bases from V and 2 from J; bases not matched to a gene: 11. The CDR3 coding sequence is TGCGCCAGCAGGGCGCTCTCAGCGGGAGTTAACACCGGGGAGCTGTTTTTT. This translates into CASRALSAGVNTGELFF.

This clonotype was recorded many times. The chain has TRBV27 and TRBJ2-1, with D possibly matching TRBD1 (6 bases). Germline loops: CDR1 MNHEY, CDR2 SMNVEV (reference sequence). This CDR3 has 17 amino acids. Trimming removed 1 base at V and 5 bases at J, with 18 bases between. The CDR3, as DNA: TGTGCCAGCAGTTTATTTCGACACCGGGACAAAAACAATGAGCAGTTCTTC. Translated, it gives CASSLFRHRDKNNEQFF.

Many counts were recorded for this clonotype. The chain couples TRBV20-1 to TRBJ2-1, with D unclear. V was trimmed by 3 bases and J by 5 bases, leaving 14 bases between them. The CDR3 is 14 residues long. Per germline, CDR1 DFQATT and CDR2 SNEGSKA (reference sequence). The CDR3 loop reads CSARDPHLDNEQFF. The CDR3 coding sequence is TGCAGTGCTAGGGACCCACACCTGGACAATGAGCAGTTCTTC.